This T cell receptor beta chain emerged from a study of cytomegalovirus exposure and HLA in healthy donors. Findings of the study overall: Follow-up analysis later connected one missense variant in DCLRE1C with trimming of TCR beta V- and J-genes.

The ends lost 3 bases at V and 1 base at J; junction bases unmatched: 2. Germline lookup yields CDR1 SGHRS and CDR2 YFSETQ. The CDR3 runs 15 residues. 13 Jbeta primers and 60 Vbeta primers were used for the PCR. TCRdb's copy holds only in-frame clones and misses some; the assay was immunoSEQ multiplex PCR. In the table there are some 140,000 clones, roughly three quarters of which are singletons. Comment on this clone: The antigen is not known.

Sequences were obtained from PBMCs. This chain joins TRBV5-1 and TRBJ2-3; TRBD2 matches 10 bases. The TCR comes from a man aged 25-45 years in good health and CMV-seronegative. The CDR3 sequence: CASSSTSGGTDTQYF. In nucleotides, the CDR3 is TGCGCCAGCAGCTCTACTAGCGGGGGCACAGATACGCAGTATTTT.